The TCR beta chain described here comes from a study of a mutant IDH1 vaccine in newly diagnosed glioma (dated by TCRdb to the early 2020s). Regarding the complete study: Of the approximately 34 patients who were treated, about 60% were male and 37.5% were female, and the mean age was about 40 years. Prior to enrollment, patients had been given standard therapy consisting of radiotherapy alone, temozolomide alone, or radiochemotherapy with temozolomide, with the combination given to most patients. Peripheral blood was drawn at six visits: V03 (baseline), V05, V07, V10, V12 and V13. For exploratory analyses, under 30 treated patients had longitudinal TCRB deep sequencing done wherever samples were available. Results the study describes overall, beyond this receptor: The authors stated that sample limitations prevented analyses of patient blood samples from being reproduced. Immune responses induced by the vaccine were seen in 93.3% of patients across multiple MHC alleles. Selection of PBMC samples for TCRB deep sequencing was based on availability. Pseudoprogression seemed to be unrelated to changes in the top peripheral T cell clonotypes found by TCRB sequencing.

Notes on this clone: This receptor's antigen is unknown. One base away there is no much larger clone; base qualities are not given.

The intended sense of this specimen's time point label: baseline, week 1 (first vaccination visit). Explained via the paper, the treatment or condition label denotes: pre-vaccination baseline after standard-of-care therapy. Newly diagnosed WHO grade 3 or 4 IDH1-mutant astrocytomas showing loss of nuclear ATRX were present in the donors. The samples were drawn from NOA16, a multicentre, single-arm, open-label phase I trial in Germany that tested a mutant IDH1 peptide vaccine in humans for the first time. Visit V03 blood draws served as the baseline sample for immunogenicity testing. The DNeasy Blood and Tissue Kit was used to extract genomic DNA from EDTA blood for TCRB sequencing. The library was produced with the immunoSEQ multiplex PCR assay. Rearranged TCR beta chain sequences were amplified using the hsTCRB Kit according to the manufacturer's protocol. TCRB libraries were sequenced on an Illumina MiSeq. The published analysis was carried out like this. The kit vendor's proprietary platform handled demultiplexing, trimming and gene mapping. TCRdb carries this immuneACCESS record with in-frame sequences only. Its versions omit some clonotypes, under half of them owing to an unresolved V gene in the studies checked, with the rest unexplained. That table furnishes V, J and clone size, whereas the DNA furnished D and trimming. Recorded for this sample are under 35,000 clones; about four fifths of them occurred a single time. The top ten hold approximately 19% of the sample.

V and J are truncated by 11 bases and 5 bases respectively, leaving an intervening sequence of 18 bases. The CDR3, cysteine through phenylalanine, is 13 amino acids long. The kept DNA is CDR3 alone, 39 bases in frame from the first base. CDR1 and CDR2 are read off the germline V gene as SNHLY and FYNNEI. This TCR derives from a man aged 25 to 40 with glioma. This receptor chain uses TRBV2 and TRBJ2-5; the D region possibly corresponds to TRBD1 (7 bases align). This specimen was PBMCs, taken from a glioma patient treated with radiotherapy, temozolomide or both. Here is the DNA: TGTGCCGCGGCTCCAGGGGGGTGGGAGACCCAGTACTTC. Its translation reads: CAAAPGGWETQYF.